The rows below give T cell receptor beta chains drawn from one sample of a study of CD8+CD57+ T cells in acquired aplastic anemia. TCRdb itself ran the reads through MiXCR, one entry per CDR3 protein. The repertoire holds over 150,000 distinct CDR3 sequences, with approximately 43% as singletons. Sequences were obtained from sorted CD4+, CD8+, or CD8+CD57+ T cells (not recorded which) from PBMCs. These TCRs come from a human donor in good health. CDR3s include the opening cysteine and the closing phenylalanine or tryptophan. D genes are given only for firm matches. Expanded clones are given a class, and other clones once, few, many or no size at all.

.	TRBV19	TRBJ1-1	TRBD1	CASSNRGAEAFF	TGTGCCAGTAGTAACAGGGGAGCTGAAGCTTTCTTT
many	TRBV20-1	TRBJ1-1	.	CSARQGGTEAFF	TGCAGTGCTAGACAGGGCGGCACTGAAGCTTTCTTT
few	TRBV2	TRBJ1-1	.	CASLIGNTEAFF	TGTGCCAGCTTGATCGGCAACACTGAAGCTTTCTTT
.	TRBV2	TRBJ2-1	TRBD2	CASTGTSGRYNEQFF	TGTGCCAGCACCGGGACTAGCGGGAGATACAATGAGCAGTTCTTC
many	TRBV12-3/TRBV12-4	TRBJ2-1	TRBD2	CASSFGLAGVNEQFF	TGTGCCAGCAGTTTCGGCCTAGCGGGGGTCAATGAGCAGTTCTTC
.	TRBV20-1	TRBJ2-7	TRBD2	CSARGVSGGYEQYF	TGCAGTGCTAGAGGGGTTTCGGGGGGCTACGAGCAGTACTTC
.	TRBV7-2	TRBJ1-6	TRBD1	CASSLGQEFNSPLHF	TGTGCCAGCAGTCTGGGACAGGAGTTTAATTCACCCCTCCACTTT
.	TRBV7-9	TRBJ1-5	.	CASSLGFGAIQPQHF	TGTGCCAGCAGCTTAGGATTTGGGGCCATTCAGCCCCAGCATTTT
many	TRBV6-1	TRBJ1-3	.	CASSGRRAGNTIYF	TGTGCCAGCAGTGGAAGAAGGGCGGGGAACACCATATATTTT
few	TRBV24-1	TRBJ2-1	TRBD2	CATSDGGLDYNEQFF	TGTGCCACCAGTGATGGTGGACTAGATTACAATGAGCAGTTCTTC
few	TRBV27	TRBJ2-7	TRBD2	CASSSRLAGPLSYEQYF	TGTGCCAGCAGTTCCAGACTAGCGGGACCCCTCTCCTACGAGCAGTACTTC
.	TRBV19	TRBJ2-5	TRBD2	CASSPAGLTGVGDF	TGTGCCAGTAGCCCCGCGGGACTAACGGGAGTCGGGGACTTC
.	TRBV19	TRBJ2-2	TRBD1	CASSMTGTGELFF	TGTGCCAGTAGCATGACAGGGACCGGGGAGCTGTTTTTT
many	TRBV15	TRBJ1-1	.	CATSRTGENTEAFF	TGTGCCACCAGCAGAACAGGCGAAAACACTGAAGCTTTCTTT
.	TRBV9	TRBJ2-5	.	CASSQEGWLGETQYF	TGTGCCAGCAGCCAAGAAGGATGGCTAGGCGAGACCCAGTACTTC
.	TRBV20-1	TRBJ2-1	TRBD2	CSACPRTSGHFYNEQFF	TGCAGTGCCTGCCCTAGGACTAGCGGGCATTTCTACAATGAGCAGTTCTTC
many	TRBV6-5	TRBJ1-1	.	CASSDDGNTEAFF	TGTGCCAGCAGCGACGACGGAAACACTGAAGCTTTCTTT
many	TRBV7-3	TRBJ2-7	.	CASSPRGGTTYYEQYF	TGTGCCAGCAGCCCCAGGGGGGGGACTACCTACTACGAGCAGTACTTC
medium-sized	TRBV28	TRBJ2-7	.	CASSSTYEQYF	TGTGCCAGCAGCTCCACCTACGAGCAGTACTTC
many	TRBV5-4	TRBJ1-5	.	CASSLGQAQPQHF	TGTGCCAGCAGCCTAGGACAAGCTCAGCCCCAGCATTTT
few	TRBV13	TRBJ1-1	.	CASSSRPGPEAFF	TGTGCCAGCAGCTCACGCCCGGGGCCTGAAGCTTTCTTT
many	TRBV29-1	TRBJ2-2	TRBD1	CSVRTGTNTGELFF	TGCAGCGTCCGGACAGGAACGAACACCGGGGAGCTGTTTTTT
.	TRBV11-1	TRBJ2-7	TRBD2	CASSLAGGGVRFYEQYF	TGTGCCAGCAGCCTAGCGGGGGGCGGGGTTCGTTTCTACGAGCAGTACTTC
many	TRBV20-1	TRBJ2-2	.	CSALEGARELFF	TGCAGTGCTCTGGAAGGGGCTAGGGAGCTGTTTTTT
.	TRBV19	TRBJ1-1	.	CASSPSAVEAFF	TGTGCCAGTAGTCCTTCAGCCGTAGAAGCTTTCTTT
many	TRBV7-2	TRBJ2-7	.	CASSPRWGGTYEQYF	TGTGCCAGCAGCCCGCGGTGGGGCGGGACCTACGAGCAGTACTTC
many	TRBV12-3/TRBV12-4	TRBJ2-2	.	CASSQGSTGELFF	TGTGCCAGCAGCCAGGGGAGCACCGGGGAGCTGTTTTTT
.	TRBV20-1	TRBJ2-7	.	CSGLGGASYEQYF	TGCAGTGGGTTGGGGGGAGCTTCCTACGAGCAGTACTTC
.	TRBV5-4	TRBJ2-3	TRBD2	CASSLLGRGATDTQYF	TGTGCCAGCAGCTTGTTAGGGAGGGGAGCCACAGATACGCAGTATTTT
once	TRBV20-1	TRBJ2-2	.	CSAPGTGELFF	TGCAGTGCCCCTGGGACCGGGGAGCTGTTTTTT
many	TRBV5-4	TRBJ2-7	TRBD1	CASSHMGQGASEQYF	TGTGCCAGCAGCCATATGGGACAGGGGGCGAGCGAGCAGTACTTC
few	TRBV5-5	TRBJ2-7	.	CASSTAGTTYEQYF	TGTGCCAGCAGCACCGCCGGGACAACCTACGAGCAGTACTTC
.	TRBV7-9	TRBJ2-7	.	CASRRADEQYF	TGTGCCAGCAGACGAGCGGACGAGCAGTACTTC
.	TRBV7-9	TRBJ2-7	.	CASIQMEGEQYF	TGTGCCAGCATCCAAATGGAGGGAGAGCAGTACTTC
.	TRBV7-8	TRBJ1-5	TRBD1	CASSQDRGHLWQPQHF	TGTGCCAGCAGCCAGGACAGGGGCCACCTGTGGCAGCCCCAGCATTTT
.	TRBV7-3	TRBJ2-7	.	CASSRGGGHEQYF	TGTGCCAGCAGCCGTGGGGGGGGCCACGAGCAGTACTTC
few	TRBV3-1	TRBJ2-5	.	CASSHRSGFSDQETQYF	TGTGCCAGCAGCCACAGATCAGGGTTCTCGGACCAAGAGACCCAGTACTTC
.	TRBV20-1	TRBJ2-4	.	CSARRLAKNIQYF	TGCAGTGCTAGGCGACTAGCCAAAAACATTCAGTACTTC
.	TRBV2	TRBJ2-7	TRBD2	CAAQTQAGGSYEQYF	TGTGCCGCCCAGACCCAAGCGGGGGGCAGCTACGAGCAGTACTTC
many	TRBV20-1	TRBJ2-1	TRBD2	CSARNPLAGPEQFF	TGCAGTGCTAGAAATCCTCTAGCGGGACCTGAGCAGTTCTTC
.	TRBV30	TRBJ2-5	TRBD1	CARNRDSQETQYF	TGTGCCCGGAACCGGGACAGTCAAGAGACCCAGTACTTC
.	TRBV2	TRBJ1-1	.	CASNRNTMNTEAFF	TGTGCCAGCAACAGGAACACGATGAACACTGAAGCTTTCTTT